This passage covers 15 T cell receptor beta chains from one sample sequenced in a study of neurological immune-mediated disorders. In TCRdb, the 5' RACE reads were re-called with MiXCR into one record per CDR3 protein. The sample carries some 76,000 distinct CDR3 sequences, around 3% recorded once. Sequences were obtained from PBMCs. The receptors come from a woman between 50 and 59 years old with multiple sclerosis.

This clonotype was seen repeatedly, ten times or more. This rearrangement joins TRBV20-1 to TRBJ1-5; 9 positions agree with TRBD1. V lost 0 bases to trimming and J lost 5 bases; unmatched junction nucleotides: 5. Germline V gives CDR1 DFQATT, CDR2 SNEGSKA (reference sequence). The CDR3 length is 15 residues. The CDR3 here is CSARESTGGYQPQHF. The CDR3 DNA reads TGCAGTGCTAGAGAATCGACAGGGGGGTATCAGCCCCAGCATTTT.

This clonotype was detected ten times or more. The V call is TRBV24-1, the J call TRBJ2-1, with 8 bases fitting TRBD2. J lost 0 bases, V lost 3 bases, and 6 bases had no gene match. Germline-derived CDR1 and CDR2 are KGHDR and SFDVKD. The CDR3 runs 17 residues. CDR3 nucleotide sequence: TGTGCCACCAGTGATCCAATAGCGGGGAGCTCCTACAATGAGCAGTTCTTC. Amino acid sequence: CATSDPIAGSSYNEQFF.

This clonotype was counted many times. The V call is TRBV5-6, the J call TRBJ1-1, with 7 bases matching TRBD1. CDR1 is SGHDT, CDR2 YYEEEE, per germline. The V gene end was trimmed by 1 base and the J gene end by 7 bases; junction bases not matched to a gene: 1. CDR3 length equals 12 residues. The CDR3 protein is CASSLRDSEAFF. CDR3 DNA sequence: TGTGCCAGCAGCTTGAGGGACAGTGAAGCTTTCTTT. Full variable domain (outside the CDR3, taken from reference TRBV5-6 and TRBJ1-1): DAGVTQSPTHLIKTRGQQVTLRCSPKSGHDTVSWYQQALGQGPQFIFQYYEEEERQRGNFPDRFSGHQFPNYSSELNVNALLLGDSALYLCASSLRDSEAFFGQGTRLTVV.

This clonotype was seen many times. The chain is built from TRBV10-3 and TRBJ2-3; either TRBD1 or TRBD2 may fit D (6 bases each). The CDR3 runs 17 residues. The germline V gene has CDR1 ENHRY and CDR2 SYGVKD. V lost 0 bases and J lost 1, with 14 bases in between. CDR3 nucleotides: TGTGCCATCAGTGAGTCGATCGGGGGCGTGGGCACAGATACGCAGTATTTT. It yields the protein CAISESIGGVGTDTQYF.

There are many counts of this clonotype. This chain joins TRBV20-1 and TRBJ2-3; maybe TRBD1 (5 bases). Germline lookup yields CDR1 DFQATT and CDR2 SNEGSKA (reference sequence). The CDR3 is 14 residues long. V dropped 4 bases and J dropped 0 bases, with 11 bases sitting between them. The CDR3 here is CSAKGQTSTDTQYF. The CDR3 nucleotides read TGCAGTGCTAAGGGGCAAACTAGCACAGATACGCAGTATTTT.

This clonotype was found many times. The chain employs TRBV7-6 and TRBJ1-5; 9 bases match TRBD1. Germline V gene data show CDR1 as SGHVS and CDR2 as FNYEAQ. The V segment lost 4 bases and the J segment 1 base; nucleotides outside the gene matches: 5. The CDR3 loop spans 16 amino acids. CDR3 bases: TGTGCCAGCAGCTCTGGGACAGGGTTGAGCAATCAGCCCCAGCATTTT. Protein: CASSSGTGLSNQPQHF.

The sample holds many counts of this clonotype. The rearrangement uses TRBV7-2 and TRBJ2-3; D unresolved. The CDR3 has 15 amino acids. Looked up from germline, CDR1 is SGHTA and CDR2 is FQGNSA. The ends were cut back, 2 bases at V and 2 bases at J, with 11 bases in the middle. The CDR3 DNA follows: TGTGCCAGCAGCTTATGGCCTCCTCCCACAGATACGCAGTATTTT. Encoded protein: CASSLWPPPTDTQYF.

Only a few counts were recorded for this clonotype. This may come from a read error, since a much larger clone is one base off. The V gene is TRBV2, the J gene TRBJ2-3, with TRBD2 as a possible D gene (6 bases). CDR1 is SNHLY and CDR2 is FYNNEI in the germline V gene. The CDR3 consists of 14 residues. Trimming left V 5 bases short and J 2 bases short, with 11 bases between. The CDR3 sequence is CASSPGVNTDTQYF. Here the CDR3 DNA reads TGTGCCAGCAGTCCGGGGGTTAACACAGATACGCAGTATTTT. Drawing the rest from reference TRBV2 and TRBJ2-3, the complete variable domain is EPEVTQTPSHQVTQMGQEVILRCVPISNHLYFYWYRQILGQKVEFLVSFYNNEISEKSEIFDDQFSVERPDGSNFTLKIRSTKLEDSAMYFCASSPGVNTDTQYFGPGTRLTVL.

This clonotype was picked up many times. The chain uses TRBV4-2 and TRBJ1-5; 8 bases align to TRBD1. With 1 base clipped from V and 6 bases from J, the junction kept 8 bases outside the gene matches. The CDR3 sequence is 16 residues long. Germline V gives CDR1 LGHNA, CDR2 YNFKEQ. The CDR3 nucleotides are TGTGCCAGCAGCCAAGGGACAGGGCAAAGGAGTCAGCCCCAGCATTTT. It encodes CASSQGTGQRSQPQHF.

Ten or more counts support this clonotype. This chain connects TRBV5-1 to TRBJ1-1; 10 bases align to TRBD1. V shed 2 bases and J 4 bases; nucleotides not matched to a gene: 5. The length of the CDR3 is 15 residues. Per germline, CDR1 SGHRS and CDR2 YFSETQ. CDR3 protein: CASSLSGTGVTEAFF. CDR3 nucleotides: TGCGCCAGCAGCTTATCCGGGACAGGGGTCACTGAAGCTTTCTTT.

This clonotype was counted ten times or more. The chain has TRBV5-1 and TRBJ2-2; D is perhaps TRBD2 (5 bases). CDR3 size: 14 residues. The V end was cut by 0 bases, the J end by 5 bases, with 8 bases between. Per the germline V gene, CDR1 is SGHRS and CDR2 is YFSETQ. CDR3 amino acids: CASSLDGGTGELFF. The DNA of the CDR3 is TGCGCCAGCAGCTTGGACGGAGGAACCGGGGAGCTGTTTTTT. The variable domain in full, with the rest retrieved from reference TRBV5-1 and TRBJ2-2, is KAGVTQTPRYLIKTRGQQVTLSCSPISGHRSVSWYQQTPGQGLQFLFEYFSETQRNKGNFPGRFSGRQFSNSRSEMNVSTLELGDSALYLCASSLDGGTGELFFGEGSRLTVL.

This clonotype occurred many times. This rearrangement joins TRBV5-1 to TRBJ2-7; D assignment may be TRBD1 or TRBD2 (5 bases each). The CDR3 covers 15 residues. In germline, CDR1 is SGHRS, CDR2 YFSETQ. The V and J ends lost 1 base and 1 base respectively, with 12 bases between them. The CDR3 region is CASSLSGRESYEQYF. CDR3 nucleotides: TGCGCCAGCAGCTTGAGTGGCAGGGAGTCCTACGAGCAGTACTTC.

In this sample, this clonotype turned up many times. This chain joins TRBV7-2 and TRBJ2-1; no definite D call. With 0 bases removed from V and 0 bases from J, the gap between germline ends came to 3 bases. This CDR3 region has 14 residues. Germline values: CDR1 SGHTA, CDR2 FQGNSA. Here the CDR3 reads CASSLASSYNEQFF. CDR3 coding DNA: TGTGCCAGCAGCTTAGCCAGCTCCTACAATGAGCAGTTCTTC.

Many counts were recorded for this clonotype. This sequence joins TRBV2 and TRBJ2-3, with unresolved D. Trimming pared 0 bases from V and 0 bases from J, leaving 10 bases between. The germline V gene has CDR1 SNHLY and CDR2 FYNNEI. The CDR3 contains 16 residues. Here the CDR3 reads CASSEALGDSTDTQYF. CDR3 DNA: TGTGCCAGCAGTGAAGCGCTTGGGGATAGCACAGATACGCAGTATTTT.

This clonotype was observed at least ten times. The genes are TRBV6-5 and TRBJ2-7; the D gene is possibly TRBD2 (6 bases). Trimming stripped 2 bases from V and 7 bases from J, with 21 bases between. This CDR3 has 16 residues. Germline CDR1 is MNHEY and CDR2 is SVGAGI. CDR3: CASSYAGTAEDREQYF. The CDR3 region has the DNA TGTGCCAGCAGTTACGCCGGGACTGCTGAGGATCGGGAGCAGTACTTC.